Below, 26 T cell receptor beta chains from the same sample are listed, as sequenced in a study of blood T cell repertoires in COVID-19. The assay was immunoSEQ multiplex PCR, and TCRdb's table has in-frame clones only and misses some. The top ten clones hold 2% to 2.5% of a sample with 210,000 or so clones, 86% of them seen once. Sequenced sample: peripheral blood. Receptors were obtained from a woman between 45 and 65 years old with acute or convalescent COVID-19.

The CDR3 nucleotides read TGTGCCAGCTCACCTCCGGGACTAGCGGGATCTTCAGGGTCCTACGAGCAGTACTTC. It yields the protein CASSPPGLAGSSGSYEQYF. The chain is built from TRBV18 and TRBJ2-7; TRBD2 matches at 13 bases. V was clipped by 3 bases and J by 1 base; unmatched bases: 12. CDR1 and CDR2 from the germline V gene are KGHSH and LQKENI. The CDR3 has 19 residues.

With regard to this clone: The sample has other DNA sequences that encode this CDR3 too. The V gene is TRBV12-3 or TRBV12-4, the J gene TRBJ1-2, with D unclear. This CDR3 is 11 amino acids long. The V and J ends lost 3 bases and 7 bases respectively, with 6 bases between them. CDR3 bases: TGTGCCAGCAGTTTTGGCGGTGGCTACACCTTC. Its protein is CASSFGGGYTF.

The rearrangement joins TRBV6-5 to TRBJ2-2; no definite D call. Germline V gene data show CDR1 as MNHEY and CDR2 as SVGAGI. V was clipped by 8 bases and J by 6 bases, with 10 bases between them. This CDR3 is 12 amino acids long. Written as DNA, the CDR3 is TGTGCCAGCCTCTCCCGGTCCGGGGAGCTGTTTTTT. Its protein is CASLSRSGELFF.

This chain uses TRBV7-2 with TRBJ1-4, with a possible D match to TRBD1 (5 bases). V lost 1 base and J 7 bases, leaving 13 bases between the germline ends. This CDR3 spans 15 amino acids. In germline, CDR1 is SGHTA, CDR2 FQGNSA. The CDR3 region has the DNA TGTGCCAGCAGCTTAGTTCGCAGGGATAGTGAAAAACTGTTTTTT. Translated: CASSLVRRDSEKLFF.

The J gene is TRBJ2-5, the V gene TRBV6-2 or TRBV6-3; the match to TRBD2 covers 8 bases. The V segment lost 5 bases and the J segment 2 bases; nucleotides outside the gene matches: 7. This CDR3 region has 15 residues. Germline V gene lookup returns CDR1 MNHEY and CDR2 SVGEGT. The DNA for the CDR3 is TGTGCCAGCAGTCGGTGGGGACTAGTTCAAGAGACCCAGTACTTC. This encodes CASSRWGLVQETQYF.

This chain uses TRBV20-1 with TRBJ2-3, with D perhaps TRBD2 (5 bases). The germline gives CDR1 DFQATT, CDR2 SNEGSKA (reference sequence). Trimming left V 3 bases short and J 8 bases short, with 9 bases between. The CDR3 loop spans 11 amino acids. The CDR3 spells CSASLAGTQYF. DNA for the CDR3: TGCAGTGCTAGCCTTGCGGGTACGCAGTATTTT.

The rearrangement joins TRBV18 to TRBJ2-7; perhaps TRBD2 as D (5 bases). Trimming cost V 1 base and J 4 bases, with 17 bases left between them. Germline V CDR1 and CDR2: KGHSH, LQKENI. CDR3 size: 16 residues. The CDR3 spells CASSPRSMRRVYEQYF. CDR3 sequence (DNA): TGTGCCAGCTCACCACGGAGCATGAGGCGGGTTTACGAGCAGTACTTC.

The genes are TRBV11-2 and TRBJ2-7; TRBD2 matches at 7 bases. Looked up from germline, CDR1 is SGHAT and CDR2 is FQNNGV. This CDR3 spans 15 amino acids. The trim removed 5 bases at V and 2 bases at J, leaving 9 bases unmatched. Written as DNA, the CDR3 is TGTGCCAGCAGCCCTCCGGGCGGGAGTCCCTACGAGCAGTACTTC. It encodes CASSPPGGSPYEQYF. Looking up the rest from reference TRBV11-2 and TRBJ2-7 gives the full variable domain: EAGVAQSPRYKIIEKRQSVAFWCNPISGHATLYWYQQILGQGPKLLIQFQNNGVVDDSQLPKDRFSAERLKGVDSTLKIQPAKLEDSAVYLCASSPPGGSPYEQYFGPGTRLTVT.

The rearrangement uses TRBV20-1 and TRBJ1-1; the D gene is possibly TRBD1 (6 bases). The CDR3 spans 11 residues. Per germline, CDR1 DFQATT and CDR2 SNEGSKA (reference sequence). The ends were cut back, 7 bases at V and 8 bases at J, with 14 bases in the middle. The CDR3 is CSGDGQTEAFF. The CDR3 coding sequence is TGCAGTGGGGACGGACAGACCGAAGCTTTCTTT.

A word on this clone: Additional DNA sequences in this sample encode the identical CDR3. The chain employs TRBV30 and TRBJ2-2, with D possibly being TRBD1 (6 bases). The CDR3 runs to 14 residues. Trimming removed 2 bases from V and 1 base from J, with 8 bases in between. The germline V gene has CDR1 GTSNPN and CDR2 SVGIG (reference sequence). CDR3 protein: CAWSRGGNTGELFF. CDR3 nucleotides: TGTGCCTGGAGTAGAGGGGGGAACACCGGGGAGCTGTTTTTT.

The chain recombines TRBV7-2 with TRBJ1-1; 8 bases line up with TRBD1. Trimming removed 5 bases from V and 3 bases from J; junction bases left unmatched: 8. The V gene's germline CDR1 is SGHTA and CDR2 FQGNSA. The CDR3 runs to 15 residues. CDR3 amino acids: CASSPNRGGYTEAFF. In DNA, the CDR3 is TGTGCCAGCAGCCCAAACAGGGGGGGGTACACTGAAGCTTTCTTT.

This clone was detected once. CDR3 loop: CASSLYPGEGAFF. The DNA for the CDR3 is TGTGCCAGCAGCTTATACCCGGGGGAAGGAGCTTTCTTT. The genes are TRBV11-3 and TRBJ1-1, with D perhaps matching TRBD1 (5 bases). V dropped 2 bases and J dropped 10 bases, with 14 bases sitting between them. The germline CDR1 and CDR2 sequences are SGHNT and YENEEA. The CDR3 runs 13 residues. The variable domain in full, completed from reference TRBV11-3 and TRBJ1-1, reads EAGVVQSPRYKIIEKKQPVAFWCNPISGHNTLYWYLQNLGQGPELLIRYENEEAVDDSQLPKDRFSAERLKGVDSTLKIQPAELGDSAVYLCASSLYPGEGAFFGQGTRLTVV.

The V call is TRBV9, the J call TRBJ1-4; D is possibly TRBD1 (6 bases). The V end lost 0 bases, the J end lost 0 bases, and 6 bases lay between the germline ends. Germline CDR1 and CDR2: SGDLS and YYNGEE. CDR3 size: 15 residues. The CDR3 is CASSVEGATNEKLFF. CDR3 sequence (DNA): TGTGCCAGCAGCGTAGAGGGGGCAACTAATGAAAAACTGTTTTTT.

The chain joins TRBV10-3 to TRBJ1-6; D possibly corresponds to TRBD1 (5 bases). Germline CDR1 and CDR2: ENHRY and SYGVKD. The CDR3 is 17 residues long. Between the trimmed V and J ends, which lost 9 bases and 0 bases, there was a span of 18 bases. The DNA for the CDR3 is TGTGCCATGCCACCGGGGGGTTCGGGCTCCTATAATTCACCCCTCCACTTT. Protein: CAMPPGGSGSYNSPLHF.

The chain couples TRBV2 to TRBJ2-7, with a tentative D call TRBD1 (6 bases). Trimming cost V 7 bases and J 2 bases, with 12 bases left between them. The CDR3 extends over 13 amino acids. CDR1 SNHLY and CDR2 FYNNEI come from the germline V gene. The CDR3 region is CASKDSLTYEQYF. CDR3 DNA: TGTGCCAGCAAGGACAGCCTCACCTACGAGCAGTACTTC.

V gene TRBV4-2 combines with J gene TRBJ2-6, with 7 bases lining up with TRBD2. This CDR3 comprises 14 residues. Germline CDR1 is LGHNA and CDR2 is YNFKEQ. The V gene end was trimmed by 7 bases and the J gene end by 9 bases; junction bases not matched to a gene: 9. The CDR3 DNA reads TGTGCCAGCACACCATGGGGGGGAGACAACGTCCTGACTTTC. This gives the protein CASTPWGGDNVLTF.

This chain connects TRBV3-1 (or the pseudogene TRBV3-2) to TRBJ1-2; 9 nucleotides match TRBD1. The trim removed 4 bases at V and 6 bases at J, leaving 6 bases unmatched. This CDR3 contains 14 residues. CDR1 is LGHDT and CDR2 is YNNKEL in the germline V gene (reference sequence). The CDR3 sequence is CASSPLQGANGYTF. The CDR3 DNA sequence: TGTGCCAGCAGCCCCTTACAGGGGGCCAATGGCTACACCTTC.

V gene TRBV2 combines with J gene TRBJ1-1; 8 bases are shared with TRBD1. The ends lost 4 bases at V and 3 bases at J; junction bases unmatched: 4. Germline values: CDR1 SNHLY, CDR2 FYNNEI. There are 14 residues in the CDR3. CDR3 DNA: TGTGCCAGCAGTGGACAGGGGCGAGACACTGAAGCTTTCTTT. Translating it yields CASSGQGRDTEAFF.

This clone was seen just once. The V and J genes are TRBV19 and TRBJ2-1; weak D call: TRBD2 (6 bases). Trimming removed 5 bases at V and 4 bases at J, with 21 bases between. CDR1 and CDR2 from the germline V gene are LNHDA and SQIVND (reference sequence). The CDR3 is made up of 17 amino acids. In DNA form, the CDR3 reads TGTGCCAGTAGTCTATTATCATTGGGACTGGCTTACAATGAGCAGTTCTTC. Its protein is CASSLLSLGLAYNEQFF. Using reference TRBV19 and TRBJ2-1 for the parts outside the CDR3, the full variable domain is DGGITQSPKYLFRKEGQNVTLSCEQNLNHDAMYWYRQDPGQGLRLIYYSQIVNDFQKGDIAEGYSVSREKKESFPLTVTSAQKNPTAFYLCASSLLSLGLAYNEQFFGPGTRLTVL.

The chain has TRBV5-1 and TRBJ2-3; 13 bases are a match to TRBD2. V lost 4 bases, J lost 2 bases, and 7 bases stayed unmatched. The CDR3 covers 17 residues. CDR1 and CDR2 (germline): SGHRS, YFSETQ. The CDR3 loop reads CASSTRTSGGPTDTQYF. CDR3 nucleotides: TGCGCCAGCAGCACCCGGACTAGCGGGGGCCCCACAGATACGCAGTATTTT.

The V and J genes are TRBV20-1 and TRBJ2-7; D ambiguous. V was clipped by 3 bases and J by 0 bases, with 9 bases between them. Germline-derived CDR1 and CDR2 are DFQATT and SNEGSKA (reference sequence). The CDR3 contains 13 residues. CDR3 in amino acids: CSASGPPSYEQYF. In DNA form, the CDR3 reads TGCAGTGCTAGTGGGCCTCCCTCCTACGAGCAGTACTTC.

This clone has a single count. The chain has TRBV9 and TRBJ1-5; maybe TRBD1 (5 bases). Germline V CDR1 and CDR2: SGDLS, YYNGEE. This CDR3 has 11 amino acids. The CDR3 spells CVSTGLRPQHF. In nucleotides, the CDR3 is TGTGTCTCAACAGGTTTGAGGCCCCAGCATTTT. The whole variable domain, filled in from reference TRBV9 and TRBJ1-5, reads DSGVTQTPKHLITATGQRVTLRCSPRSGDLSVYWYQQSLDQGLQFLIQYYNGEERAKGNILERFSAQQFPDLHSELNLSSLELGDSALYFCVSTGLRPQHFGDGTRLSIL.

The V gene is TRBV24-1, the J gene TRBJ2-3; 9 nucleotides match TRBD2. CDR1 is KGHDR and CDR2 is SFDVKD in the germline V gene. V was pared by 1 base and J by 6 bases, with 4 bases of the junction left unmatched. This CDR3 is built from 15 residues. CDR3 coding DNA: TGTGCCACCAGTGATTTCCCTAGCGGGGTGGATACGCAGTATTTT. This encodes CATSDFPSGVDTQYF.

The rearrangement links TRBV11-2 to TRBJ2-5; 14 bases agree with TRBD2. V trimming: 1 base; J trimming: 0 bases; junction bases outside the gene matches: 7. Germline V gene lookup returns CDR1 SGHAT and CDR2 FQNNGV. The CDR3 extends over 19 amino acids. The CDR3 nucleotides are TGTGCCAGCAGCTTAGCGGGGACTAGCGGGGGCGCGTACCAAGAGACCCAGTACTTC. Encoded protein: CASSLAGTSGGAYQETQYF.

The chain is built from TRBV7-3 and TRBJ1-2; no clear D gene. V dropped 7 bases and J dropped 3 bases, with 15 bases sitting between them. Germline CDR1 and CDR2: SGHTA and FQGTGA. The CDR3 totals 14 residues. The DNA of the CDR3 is TGTGCCAGCAACTCGGCCCGGAGGTACTATGGCTACACCTTC. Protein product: CASNSARRYYGYTF. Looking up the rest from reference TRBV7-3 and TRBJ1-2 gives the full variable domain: GAGVSQTPSNKVTEKGKYVELRCDPISGHTALYWYRQSLGQGPEFLIYFQGTGAADDSGLPNDRFFAVRPEGSVSTLKIQRTERGDSAVYLCASNSARRYYGYTFGSGTRLTVV.

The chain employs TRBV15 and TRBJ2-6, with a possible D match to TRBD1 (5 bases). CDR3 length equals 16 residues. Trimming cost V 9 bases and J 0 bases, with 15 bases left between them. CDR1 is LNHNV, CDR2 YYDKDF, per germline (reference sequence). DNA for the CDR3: TGTGCCACTCGACAGCTCCCCTACTCTGGGGCCAACGTCCTGACTTTC. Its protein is CATRQLPYSGANVLTF.